Below, 32 T cell receptor beta chains from the same sample are listed, as sequenced in a study of tumor and adjacent non-tumor tissue in lung cancer. Three rounds of nested PCR, following a modified ARM-PCR protocol, produced the TCRbeta library. Via MiXCR, TCRdb re-called the multiplex PCR reads, giving one row per CDR3 protein. The sample includes 75,000 to 80,000 distinct CDR3 sequences, over 65% of them seen just once. RNA was extracted from bulk tissue without any cell sorting. More than 3 cm separated this lung sample from the edge of the tumor. The sample taken for sequencing was distant non-tumor lung tissue. The receptors were gathered from a man between 65 and 79 years old with non-small cell lung cancer.

About this clonotype itself: A junction end diverges from the germline sequence, so it may reflect a read error. The chain combines TRBV20-1 with TRBJ2-5; 9 bases match TRBD1. This CDR3 is 14 amino acids long. Germline V gene data show CDR1 as DFQATT and CDR2 as SNEGSKA (reference sequence). DNA of the CDR3: TGCAGTGCTAGCCCGGGGACAGGGACAGAGACCCAGCACTTC. Protein sequence: CSASPGTGTETQHF.

With regard to this clonotype: The junction departs from germline at one end; a sequencing error may be responsible. The rearrangement joins TRBV5-1 to TRBJ2-7; TRBD1 might be the D (6 bases). Germline CDR1 SGHRS, CDR2 YFSETQ. This CDR3 has 13 amino acids. The CDR3 coding sequence is TGCGCCAGAAGCTGGGACAAAACCTATGAGCAGTACTTC. This encodes CARSWDKTYEQYF.

With regard to this clonotype: Being one base from a much bigger clone, this may be a read error. This chain links TRBV5-1 with TRBJ1-1; D is unclear. This CDR3 region has 14 residues. Germline CDR1 reads SGHRS; CDR2 reads YFSETQ. CDR3 residues: CATSLETVYTEAFF. The CDR3 DNA reads as TGCGCCACCAGCTTGGAGACGGTATACACTGAAGCTTTCTTT.

To note about this clonotype: As the CDR3 is not closed by the conserved phenylalanine or tryptophan, this likely results from a read error. It is unclear where the CDR3 begins or ends on the DNA, so no DNA is shown, and the CDR3 is as TCRdb lists it. The chain couples TRBV6-2 or TRBV6-3 to TRBJ2-5; the D call TRBD2 from the table was never checked on the DNA. The CDR3 is 13 amino acids in total, end residues counted. Germline CDR1 reads MNHEY; CDR2 reads SVGEGT. The CDR3 sequence is CASSEQSGGTRYL.

This clonotype was detected only a few times. This may be a read error, as it is one base from a much larger clone. The chain uses TRBV5-4 and TRBJ2-1; D remains ambiguous. This CDR3 contains 13 residues. Germline V lookup: CDR1 SGHNT, CDR2 YYREEE (reference sequence). In DNA, the CDR3 is TGTGTCAGCAGCTTGGTGCCGTACAATGAGCAGTTCTTC. It specifies CVSSLVPYNEQFF.

This clonotype is labeled medium-sized (0.01 to 0.1%). The rearrangement links TRBV5-6 to TRBJ2-2, with a weak D call TRBD2 (5 bases). Trimming removed 2 bases at V and 7 bases at J, with 18 bases between. The CDR3 covers 16 residues. Germline CDR1 reads SGHDT; CDR2 reads YYEEEE. CDR3 DNA: TGTGCCAGCAGCTTTGGAACCGGGAACTCAGGCGGGGAGCTGTTTTTT. This sequence encodes CASSFGTGNSGGELFF. Complete variable domain (other parts from reference TRBV5-6 and TRBJ2-2): DAGVTQSPTHLIKTRGQQVTLRCSPKSGHDTVSWYQQALGQGPQFIFQYYEEEERQRGNFPDRFSGHQFPNYSSELNVNALLLGDSALYLCASSFGTGNSGGELFFGEGSRLTVL.

As for this clonotype: The junction does not match germline at one end; this may be a read error. J is TRBJ2-2 and V is TRBV11-2; TRBD1 might be the D (6 bases). Germline V gene lookup returns CDR1 SGHAT and CDR2 FQNNGV. The length of the CDR3 is 16 residues. Here the CDR3 DNA reads TGTGCCAGCGGCTTTGTGGGCACAGGGCTTGCCGGGGAGCTGTTTTTT. Amino acids: CASGFVGTGLAGELFF. The full variable domain, its missing parts supplied by reference TRBV11-2 and TRBJ2-2, is EAGVAQSPRYKIIEKRQSVAFWCNPISGHATLYWYQQILGQGPKLLIQFQNNGVVDDSQLPKDRFSAERLKGVDSTLKIQPAKLEDSAVYLCASGFVGTGLAGELFFGEGSRLTVL.

The chain uses TRBV18 and TRBJ2-2; perhaps TRBD2 as D (7 bases). Germline V gene data show CDR1 as KGHSH and CDR2 as LQKENI. The V gene lost 2 bases and the J gene lost 7 bases, with 14 bases spanning the gap. The CDR3 length is 15 residues. The CDR3 sequence: CASSPSRGDNGELFF. The CDR3 nucleotides are TGTGCCAGCTCACCATCCCGGGGGGACAACGGGGAGCTGTTTTTT.

As concerns this clonotype: Compared with germline, one end of the junction differs, possibly owing to a read error. The chain recombines TRBV5-5 with TRBJ1-1; 7 bases fit TRBD1. CDR1 is SGHKS, CDR2 YYEKEE, per germline (reference sequence). There are 14 residues in the CDR3. The CDR3 bases are TGTGCCAGCAGTAGGACAGGCATGAACACTGAAGCTCTCTTT. It yields the protein CASSRTGMNTEALF.

This clonotype was picked up one time. The chain uses TRBV12-3 or TRBV12-4 and TRBJ2-2; D remains unclear. The CDR3 length is 13 residues. The ends were cut back, 9 bases at V and 7 bases at J, with 15 bases in the middle. This CDR3 reads CARSRTDIGELFF. The CDR3 DNA is TGTGCCAGAAGTCGGACCGACATCGGGGAGCTGTTTTTT.

A word on this clonotype: At one end the junction does not follow the germline gene, possibly because of a read error. The chain is built from TRBV5-4 and TRBJ2-1; TRBD2 agrees at 8 bases. The germline CDR1 and CDR2 sequences are SGHNT and YYREEE (reference sequence). The CDR3 sequence is 15 residues long. The CDR3 here is CVSSLYAGGGNEHFF. For the CDR3, the DNA is TGTGTCAGCAGCTTGTACGCGGGGGGCGGGAATGAGCACTTCTTC.

As for this clonotype: It may be a read error: a sequence one base away is much more abundant. The rearrangement uses TRBV5-3 and TRBJ2-2, with D tentatively TRBD2 (6 bases). TRBV5-3 is reported as an ORF; its role is uncertain. This CDR3 contains 15 residues. Trimming stripped 4 bases from V and 6 bases from J, with 16 bases between. The CDR3 spells CARSPDGEESGELFF. Here the CDR3 DNA reads TGTGCCAGAAGCCCGGACGGGGAGGAATCCGGGGAGCTGTTTTTT.

This clonotype was seen a single time. A much larger clone is a single base away; this may be a read error. The rearrangement joins TRBV7-9 to TRBJ1-2; 9 nucleotides align to TRBD1. The germline gives CDR1 SEHNR, CDR2 FQNEAQ (reference sequence). CDR3 length equals 13 residues. The CDR3: CASSRQGVYGYIF. The CDR3 DNA reads as TGTGCCAGCAGCAGACAGGGGGTATATGGCTACATCTTC.

This clonotype was found many times. The genes are TRBV11-2 and TRBJ2-5, with 7 bases matching TRBD2. The CDR3 is 15 residues long. The V and J ends lost 4 bases and 1 base, in that order; junction bases with no gene match: 6. The germline V gene has CDR1 SGHAT and CDR2 FQNNGV. The CDR3 nucleotides are TGTGCCAGCAGCTCCAGGGACTACAGCCAAGAGACCCAGTACTTC. It translates to CASSSRDYSQETQYF.

This clonotype was seen a handful of times. No conserved phenylalanine or tryptophan ends this CDR3, so it is likely a read error. The DNA is omitted, as the CDR3 cannot be located on it reliably, and the CDR3 follows TCRdb's listing. This chain's CDR3 is CASSSPANTEAYS. This chain joins TRBV11-3 and TRBJ1-1; the table's TRBD1 call for D was not verified on the DNA. Both ends counted, the CDR3 spans 13 residues. CDR1 SGHNT and CDR2 YENEEA come from the germline V gene.

Details on this clonotype: At one boundary the junction diverges from the germline segment, which might be a read error. Here the CDR3 DNA reads TGTAGCGTGACCGGCAGGTTCCAAGGGACCCAGTACTTC. Protein: CSVTGRFQGTQYF. The rearrangement joins TRBV29-1 to TRBJ2-5; D might be TRBD2 (5 bases). This CDR3 has 13 residues. Germline V gene data show CDR1 as SQVTM and CDR2 as ANQGSEA.

The V and J genes are TRBV13 and TRBJ2-7; 7 bases line up with TRBD2. Germline CDR1 PRHDT, CDR2 FYEKMQ (reference sequence). V lost 5 bases to trimming and J lost 8 bases; unmatched junction nucleotides: 9. This CDR3 spans 13 amino acids. CDR3 nucleotide sequence: TGTGCCAGCAGCCCACTTAAACTAGCGCAGCAGTACTTC. Protein product: CASSPLKLAQQYF.

In its sample, this clonotype was seen once. V gene TRBV23-1 combines with J gene TRBJ2-7; D is ambiguous. TRBV23-1 is placed among ORFs of uncertain function. The CDR3 has 10 amino acids. Deletions cut 7 bases from V and 12 bases from J, with 13 bases between. This chain's CDR3 is CASTPYELYF. DNA for the CDR3: TGCGCCAGCACCCCCTATGAGTTGTACTTC.

This clonotype was found a few times. Just one base apart from a much larger clone, this may be a read error. The V call is TRBV6-6, the J call TRBJ2-7; D is possibly TRBD1 or TRBD2 (5 bases each). This CDR3 comprises 13 residues. The germline CDR1 and CDR2 sequences are MNHNY and SVGAGI (reference sequence). The CDR3 sequence: CASSRDLSYGQYF. CDR3 DNA: TGTGCCAGCAGTCGGGACCTCTCCTACGGGCAGTACTTC.

Many counts were recorded for this clonotype. The CDR3 loop reads CASSSGGAGYTEAFF. CDR3 DNA: TGTGCCAGCAGCTCGGGGGGGGCGGGGTACACTGAAGCTTTCTTT. This chain joins TRBV11-2 and TRBJ1-1; a possible D gene is TRBD1 (6 bases). Per germline, CDR1 SGHAT and CDR2 FQNNGV. The CDR3 consists of 15 residues. The V gene lost 4 bases and the J gene lost 3 bases, with 15 bases spanning the gap. The whole variable domain, remainder taken from reference TRBV11-2 and TRBJ1-1, is EAGVAQSPRYKIIEKRQSVAFWCNPISGHATLYWYQQILGQGPKLLIQFQNNGVVDDSQLPKDRFSAERLKGVDSTLKIQPAKLEDSAVYLCASSSGGAGYTEAFFGQGTRLTVV.

To note about this clonotype: Being one base from a much bigger clone, this may be a read error. CDR3 protein: CSASPTEEQFF. CDR3 nucleotide sequence: TGCAGTGCTTCACCCACGGAAGAGCAGTTCTTC. This rearrangement joins TRBV20-1 to TRBJ2-1; D ambiguous. Between the trimmed V and J ends, which lost 5 bases and 10 bases, there was a span of 12 bases. CDR1 DFQATT and CDR2 SNEGSKA come from the germline V gene (reference sequence). This CDR3 comprises 11 residues.

This rearrangement joins TRBV28 to TRBJ1-1; weak D call: TRBD1 (6 bases). Germline assignment: CDR1 MDHEN and CDR2 SYDVKM. There are 16 residues in the CDR3. Here the CDR3 reads CATLGDLIGGNTEAFF. CDR3 in DNA: TGTGCTACCCTAGGGGACCTGATAGGGGGAAACACTGAAGCTTTCTTT.

With respect to this clonotype: Relative to the germline gene, one junction end is altered; a read error may explain this. The chain combines TRBV6-1 with TRBJ2-3; tentatively, D is TRBD1 or TRBD2 (5 bases each). This CDR3 comprises 12 residues. The V gene's germline CDR1 is MNHNS and CDR2 SASEGT. CDR3 nucleotides: TGTGCCAGCAGTGGGGACGCAGATACGCGGTATTTT. It specifies CASSGDADTRYF.

Notes on this clonotype: Because the CDR3 is missing its conserved closing phenylalanine or tryptophan, this is likely a read error. It is unclear where the CDR3 begins or ends on the DNA, so no DNA is shown, and the CDR3 is as TCRdb lists it. The rearrangement uses TRBV10-2 and TRBJ2-2. Per germline, CDR1 WSHSY and CDR2 SAAADI. The length of the CDR3 is 13 amino acids, counting both ends. The CDR3 loop reads CARSSVRSRELIC.

As for this clonotype: Germline is not matched at one junction end, which may reflect a read error. This sequence joins TRBV5-4 and TRBJ2-2; the match to TRBD2 covers 7 bases. Germline-derived CDR1 and CDR2 are SGHNT and YYREEE (reference sequence). This CDR3 region has 14 residues. CDR3 sequence: CSSSLGGLTWELFF. The CDR3 coding sequence is TGTTCCAGCAGCTTGGGGGGGTTAACCTGGGAACTGTTTTTT.

The chain links TRBV19 to TRBJ2-7; TRBD1 matches 10 bases. Germline V gene lookup returns CDR1 LNHDA and CDR2 SQIVND (reference sequence). With V trimmed by 3 bases and J by 5 bases, 10 bases remained unmatched. This CDR3 is 16 amino acids long. This CDR3 reads CASSIASGTGANEQYF. The CDR3 nucleotides read TGTGCCAGTAGTATCGCGTCCGGGACAGGGGCCAACGAGCAGTACTTC. Using reference TRBV19 and TRBJ2-7 for the parts outside the CDR3, the full variable domain is DGGITQSPKYLFRKEGQNVTLSCEQNLNHDAMYWYRQDPGQGLRLIYYSQIVNDFQKGDIAEGYSVSREKKESFPLTVTSAQKNPTAFYLCASSIASGTGANEQYFGPGTRLTVT.

Points on this clonotype: The conserved phenylalanine or tryptophan is not found at the CDR3 terminus, so this likely reflects a read error. Because the CDR3's place on the DNA is in doubt, the DNA is left out and the CDR3 is given as listed by TCRdb. The rearrangement joins TRBV12-5 to TRBJ1-5; the table assigns TRBD1, which was not confirmed against the DNA. Germline CDR1 and CDR2: LGHNT and FRNRAP. Both ends counted, the CDR3 spans 15 residues. The CDR3 spells CASGLGQGVEQPEHY.

This clonotype was seen a handful of times. The V gene is TRBV11-2, the J gene TRBJ1-1, with TRBD1 matching over 8 bases. The CDR3 extends over 15 amino acids. With 6 bases clipped from V and 3 bases from J, the junction kept 9 bases outside the gene matches. Germline CDR1 and CDR2: SGHAT and FQNNGV. The CDR3 DNA follows: TGTGCCAGCAGAACCACAGGGGGGATTTACACTGAAGCTTTCTTT. Residues: CASRTTGGIYTEAFF.

This clonotype was observed a handful of times. A much larger clone lies a single base off, so this may be a read error. The chain is built from TRBV6-2 or TRBV6-3 and TRBJ2-1; D may correspond to TRBD1 or TRBD2 (5 bases each). CDR3 length equals 15 residues. Per germline, CDR1 MNHEY and CDR2 SVGEGT. V shed 5 bases and J shed 9 bases, with 20 bases lying between them. In DNA form, the CDR3 reads TGTGCCAGCAGTCGGGGTGGGCCAGGGATCAGTGAGCAGTTCTTC. This sequence encodes CASSRGGPGISEQFF.

On this clonotype: A much larger clone is a single base away; this may be a read error. V usage is TRBV6-2 or TRBV6-3 and J usage is TRBJ1-1; D not certain. V gave up 2 bases and J gave up 1 base, with 11 bases separating them. CDR1 and CDR2 (germline): MNHEY, SVGEGT. The CDR3 runs 15 residues. Written as DNA, the CDR3 is TGTGCCAGCAGTTACGTCGAATCCTCGAACACTGAAGCTTTCTTT. Protein sequence: CASSYVESSNTEAFF.

Note on this clonotype: At one of its ends the junction is not consistent with the germline gene, which may arise from a read error. The CDR3 nucleotides are TGTGCCAGCAGCTTCCAGGATAGCACCCTGAACACTGAATCTTTCTTT. Its protein is CASSFQDSTLNTESFF. This chain uses TRBV11-3 with TRBJ1-1; D unresolved. Germline V lookup: CDR1 SGHNT, CDR2 YENEEA. The CDR3 consists of 16 residues. The entire variable domain, with the rest obtained from reference TRBV11-3 and TRBJ1-1, is as follows: EAGVVQSPRYKIIEKKQPVAFWCNPISGHNTLYWYLQNLGQGPELLIRYENEEAVDDSQLPKDRFSAERLKGVDSTLKIQPAELGDSAVYLCASSFQDSTLNTESFFGQGTRLTVV.

V gene TRBV6-2 or TRBV6-3 combines with J gene TRBJ2-5; no clear D. The CDR3 is made up of 12 amino acids. Germline CDR1 is MNHEY and CDR2 is SVGEGT. Trimming cost V 10 bases and J 9 bases, with 18 bases left between them. This chain's CDR3 is CANSSQLKSQYF. CDR3 bases: TGTGCCAATAGTTCCCAACTTAAGTCCCAGTACTTC.